The 20 T cell receptor beta chains in this list originate from one sample, sequenced in a study of control samples from healthy donors and cancer patients. Sequenced by immunoSEQ multiplex PCR; TCRdb stores in-frame clones only, minus some. The sample yields some 95,000 clones, roughly 89% seen once. The sequencing sample was made of blood. Source of these receptors: a human donor in good health. The donor label of this sample is uncertain.

The genes are TRBV3-1 (or the pseudogene TRBV3-2) and TRBJ2-3; D gene uncertain. From germline, CDR1 is LGHDT and CDR2 YNNKEL (reference sequence). V gave up 2 bases and J gave up 1 base, with 10 bases separating them. The CDR3 loop spans 15 amino acids. CDR3 amino acids: CASSQLLPGTDTQYF. The CDR3, as DNA: TGTGCCAGCAGCCAATTACTACCAGGCACAGATACGCAGTATTTT.

This clone is a singleton in its sample. J is TRBJ2-2 and V is TRBV4-1; tentatively, D is TRBD1 (6 bases). This CDR3 comprises 15 residues. Trimming took off 1 base at V and 4 bases at J, with 10 bases between the two ends. Germline V gives CDR1 MGHRA, CDR2 YSYEKL. DNA for the CDR3: TGCGCCAGCAGCCAAGGGACAGCAGCCACCGGGGAGCTGTTTTTT. Translated: CASSQGTAATGELFF.

This clone was observed a few times. This chain connects TRBV28 to TRBJ2-2, with 7 positions matching TRBD2. CDR3 length: 15 amino acids. V was clipped by 6 bases and J by 7 bases; unmatched bases: 11. The germline gives CDR1 MDHEN, CDR2 SYDVKM. DNA of the CDR3: TGTGCCAGCAGCGGGGCGGGGGAGTTTGGCGGGGAGCTGTTTTTT. This encodes CASSGAGEFGGELFF.

The CDR3 DNA reads TGCAGCGCGACAGGGAGCAATGAAAAACTGTTTTTT. Protein product: CSATGSNEKLFF. J is TRBJ1-4 and V is TRBV29-1; 7 positions match TRBD1. This CDR3 spans 12 amino acids. Trimming removed 7 bases from V and 5 bases from J; junction bases left unmatched: 4. Germline values: CDR1 SQVTM, CDR2 ANQGSEA.

The chain recombines TRBV10-2 with TRBJ1-5; 7 nucleotides align to TRBD1. This CDR3 is built from 14 residues. The V gene's germline CDR1 is WSHSY and CDR2 SAAADI. Unmatched junction bases numbered 2, after V lost 4 bases and J lost 2 bases. Here the CDR3 reads CASSGTGGNQPQHF. CDR3 nucleotide sequence: TGCGCCAGCAGTGGGACAGGAGGCAATCAGCCCCAGCATTTT.

The rearrangement uses TRBV9 and TRBJ2-3, with D uncertain. Germline V CDR1 and CDR2: SGDLS, YYNGEE. The CDR3 is 12 amino acids. V was clipped by 3 bases and J by 2 bases, with 4 bases between them. This CDR3 is CASSDDTDTQYF. CDR3 sequence (DNA): TGTGCCAGCAGCGACGACACAGATACGCAGTATTTT. Using reference TRBV9 and TRBJ2-3 for the parts outside the CDR3, the full variable domain is DSGVTQTPKHLITATGQRVTLRCSPRSGDLSVYWYQQSLDQGLQFLIQYYNGEERAKGNILERFSAQQFPDLHSELNLSSLELGDSALYFCASSDDTDTQYFGPGTRLTVL.

The V and J genes are TRBV4-3 and TRBJ2-3, with 7 nucleotides matching TRBD2. There are 13 residues in the CDR3. Germline V gives CDR1 LGHNA, CDR2 YSLEER. Trimming cost V 3 bases and J 9 bases; bases outside gene matches: 6. This CDR3 is CASSHERDYTQYF. The CDR3 region has the DNA TGCGCCAGCAGCCACGAACGGGACTACACGCAGTATTTT.

This clone was detected once. CDR3 loop: CASSLAPTTTNEKLFF. CDR3 DNA: TGCGCCAGCAGCTTGGCTCCGACAACAACTAATGAAAAACTGTTTTTT. The chain has TRBV5-1 and TRBJ1-4; D is ambiguous. The CDR3 contains 16 residues. The V gene lost 0 bases and the J gene lost 0 bases, with 9 bases spanning the gap. Germline CDR1 is SGHRS and CDR2 is YFSETQ.

This chain joins TRBV3-1 (or the pseudogene TRBV3-2) and TRBJ2-6; perhaps TRBD2 as D (7 bases). V lost 3 bases to trimming and J lost 4 bases, with 10 bases between them. Germline V gene lookup returns CDR1 LGHDT and CDR2 YNNKEL (reference sequence). This CDR3 comprises 15 residues. The CDR3 DNA reads TGTGCCAGCAGCCAGGGAGGGACAGGGGCCAACGTCCTGACTTTC. It translates to CASSQGGTGANVLTF.

J is TRBJ2-3 and V is TRBV5-1, with a possible D match to TRBD2 (7 bases). The V and J ends lost 5 bases and 5 bases respectively, with 24 bases between them. The CDR3 contains 17 residues. The germline V gene has CDR1 SGHRS and CDR2 YFSETQ. CDR3 in amino acids: CASRVWGGLSEVDTQYF. CDR3 nucleotides: TGCGCCAGCAGGGTTTGGGGGGGCCTGTCCGAGGTAGATACGCAGTATTTT.

This chain joins TRBV19 and TRBJ2-3, with D unresolved. CDR1 and CDR2 from the germline V gene are LNHDA and SQIVND (reference sequence). This CDR3 is 11 amino acids long. Trimming pared 8 bases from V and 0 bases from J, leaving 3 bases between. CDR3 protein: CASASTDTQYF. CDR3 DNA: TGTGCCAGTGCTAGCACAGATACGCAGTATTTT.

The V and J genes are TRBV5-6 and TRBJ2-1; 7 bases agree with TRBD2. CDR3 length: 15 amino acids. Unmatched junction bases numbered 10, after V lost 4 bases and J lost 6 bases. Germline lookup yields CDR1 SGHDT and CDR2 YYEEEE. Written as DNA, the CDR3 is TGTGCCAGCAGCCCGCCTAGCGGTACATCCAATGAGCAGTTCTTC. Its translation: CASSPPSGTSNEQFF. Based on the CDR3 plus reference TRBV5-6 and TRBJ2-1, the full variable domain is DAGVTQSPTHLIKTRGQQVTLRCSPKSGHDTVSWYQQALGQGPQFIFQYYEEEERQRGNFPDRFSGHQFPNYSSELNVNALLLGDSALYLCASSPPSGTSNEQFFGPGTRLTVL.

This clone was recorded once. The chain combines TRBV7-8 with TRBJ2-7, with 9 bases identical to TRBD1. With V trimmed by 4 bases and J by 2 bases, 6 bases remained unmatched. The CDR3 covers 15 residues. Germline CDR1 reads SGHVS; CDR2 reads FQNEAQ. CDR3 bases: TGTGCCAGCAGCTACCCGACAGGGGGAGCCTACGAGCAGTACTTC. Amino acid sequence: CASSYPTGGAYEQYF. Using reference TRBV7-8 and TRBJ2-7 for the parts outside the CDR3, the full variable domain is GAGVSQSPRYKVAKRGQDVALRCDPISGHVSLFWYQQALGQGPEFLTYFQNEAQLDKSGLPSDRFFAERPEGSVSTLKIQRTQQEDSAVYLCASSYPTGGAYEQYFGPGTRLTVT.

This clone was recorded a few times. The rearrangement links TRBV29-1 to TRBJ1-2; 7 positions match TRBD1. The CDR3 is 12 residues long. V lost 3 bases, J lost 8 bases, and 6 bases stayed unmatched. Germline V gives CDR1 SQVTM, CDR2 ANQGSEA. CDR3 bases: TGCAGCGTTGATAGACAGGGAGGAGGCTACACCTTC. It encodes CSVDRQGGGYTF.

This chain connects TRBV10-3 to TRBJ2-1; TRBD1 might be the D (5 bases). The CDR3 is made up of 11 amino acids. Germline V gene lookup returns CDR1 ENHRY and CDR2 SYGVKD. V was pared by 4 bases and J by 10 bases, with 8 bases between. The CDR3, as DNA: TGTGCCATCAGTGGACGGACAGAGCAGTTCTTC. Amino acid sequence: CAISGRTEQFF.

The chain uses TRBV14 and TRBJ2-5; TRBD2 is a possible D gene (6 bases). V gave up 2 bases and J gave up 2 bases, with 12 bases separating them. The CDR3 has 15 amino acids. Germline V gene lookup returns CDR1 SGHDN and CDR2 FVKESK. The CDR3 bases are TGTGCCAGCAGCCAAAAATTAGGAGGGCAAGAGACCCAGTACTTC. This gives the protein CASSQKLGGQETQYF.

The rearrangement joins TRBV5-1 to TRBJ1-1; D is possibly TRBD1 (5 bases). In germline, CDR1 is SGHRS, CDR2 YFSETQ. Trimming pared 4 bases from V and 0 bases from J, leaving 16 bases between. The CDR3 runs 16 residues. CDR3: CASSPTVGQMNTEAFF. The CDR3 DNA reads TGCGCCAGCAGCCCCACTGTCGGACAAATGAACACTGAAGCTTTCTTT. The full variable domain, its missing parts supplied by reference TRBV5-1 and TRBJ1-1, is KAGVTQTPRYLIKTRGQQVTLSCSPISGHRSVSWYQQTPGQGLQFLFEYFSETQRNKGNFPGRFSGRQFSNSRSEMNVSTLELGDSALYLCASSPTVGQMNTEAFFGQGTRLTVV.

This rearrangement joins TRBV12-3 or TRBV12-4 to TRBJ1-2; D uncertain. The CDR3 sequence is 11 residues long. Trimming shortened V by 4 bases and J by 5 bases, and 5 bases separated the two germline ends. The CDR3 loop reads CASSSGYGYTF. In DNA, the CDR3 is TGTGCCAGCAGTTCCGGATATGGCTACACCTTC.

V usage is TRBV6-1 and J usage is TRBJ2-2; D call uncertain. The length of the CDR3 is 15 residues. V was clipped by 0 bases and J by 5 bases, with 10 bases between them. Looked up from germline, CDR1 is MNHNS and CDR2 is SASEGT. Here the CDR3 DNA reads TGTGCCAGCAGTGAAGCCTGGTTAACTACCGGGGAGCTGTTTTTT. Amino acid sequence: CASSEAWLTTGELFF.

The sample holds a few counts of this clone. V usage is TRBV10-3 and J usage is TRBJ2-2; tentative D call: TRBD2 (6 bases). The CDR3 is 11 amino acids. Trimming stripped 10 bases from V and 4 bases from J, with 7 bases between. CDR1 and CDR2 from the germline V gene are ENHRY and SYGVKD. CDR3 nucleotide sequence: TGTGCCACCGGGAGCACCGGGGAGCTGTTTTTT. This sequence encodes CATGSTGELFF.